This T cell receptor (beta chain) was recorded in a study of cytomegalovirus exposure and HLA in healthy donors. These donors, healthy bone marrow donors, were studied. PCR involved 60 Vbeta and 13 Jbeta primers. The assay was immunoSEQ multiplex PCR, and TCRdb's table has in-frame clones only and misses some. The sample shows about 76,000 clones, around 72% of them seen only once. Between the trimmed V and J ends, which lost 6 bases and 2 bases, there was a span of 11 bases. This CDR3 spans 14 amino acids. Germline CDR1 and CDR2: MGHRA and YSYEKL. To note about this clone: The target antigen is unknown.

Overall study results and limits: Researchers counted 150 to 200 TCR beta chains as cytomegalovirus-associated. Reports showed the classifier diagnosing cytomegalovirus status with high specificity and sensitivity. Later analysis suggested links between common viral pathogens and several top significant clusters.

The sample was PBMCs. This sequence was found in a middle-aged woman in good health and CMV-seropositive. This chain joins TRBV4-1 and TRBJ2-4; possibly TRBD1 for D (5 bases). CDR3 sequence (DNA): TGCGCCAGCAGGAGTCAGGGAACCAAAAACATTCAGTACTTC. Its translation: CASRSQGTKNIQYF.